This T cell receptor (beta chain) was identified during a study of regulatory T cells in long-lasting Graves disease. Time point defined: newly diagnosed GD, antithyroid drugs for less than 3 months. From PBMCs, RNA was extracted and then used to make the TCR library. Libraries of TCR beta came from iRepertoire HTBI primers plus Arm-PCR of CDR3 regions. MiXCR, applied by TCRdb to the multiplex PCR reads, yields one record per CDR3 protein. Of approximately 540,000 distinct CDR3 sequences in the sample, 12% are singletons; the top ten hold roughly 8.9%. This clonotype was recorded at least ten times. Per germline, CDR1 SGHAT and CDR2 FQDESV (reference sequence). The CDR3 has 13 residues. V lost 4 bases to trimming and J lost 11 bases, with 15 bases between them. Another study also made use of these data, one on T cells in Graves' hyperthyroidism and ophthalmopathy.

The J gene is TRBJ1-5, the V gene TRBV11-1, with D possibly being TRBD1 (5 bases). The input for sequencing was peripheral blood mononuclear cells (PBMCs), taken at new diagnosis, from a patient treated with antithyroid drugs. The sequence was collected from a woman younger than 45 with Graves disease. The CDR3 region is CASSSQVGETQHF. CDR3 sequence (DNA): TGTGCCAGCAGCTCACAGGTGGGGGAAACCCAGCATTTT. Full variable domain (missing parts from reference TRBV11-1 and TRBJ1-5): EAEVAQSPRYKITEKSQAVAFWCDPISGHATLYWYRQILGQGPELLVQFQDESVVDDSQLPKDRFSAERLKGVDSTLKIQPAELGDSAMYLCASSSQVGETQHFGDGTRLSIL.